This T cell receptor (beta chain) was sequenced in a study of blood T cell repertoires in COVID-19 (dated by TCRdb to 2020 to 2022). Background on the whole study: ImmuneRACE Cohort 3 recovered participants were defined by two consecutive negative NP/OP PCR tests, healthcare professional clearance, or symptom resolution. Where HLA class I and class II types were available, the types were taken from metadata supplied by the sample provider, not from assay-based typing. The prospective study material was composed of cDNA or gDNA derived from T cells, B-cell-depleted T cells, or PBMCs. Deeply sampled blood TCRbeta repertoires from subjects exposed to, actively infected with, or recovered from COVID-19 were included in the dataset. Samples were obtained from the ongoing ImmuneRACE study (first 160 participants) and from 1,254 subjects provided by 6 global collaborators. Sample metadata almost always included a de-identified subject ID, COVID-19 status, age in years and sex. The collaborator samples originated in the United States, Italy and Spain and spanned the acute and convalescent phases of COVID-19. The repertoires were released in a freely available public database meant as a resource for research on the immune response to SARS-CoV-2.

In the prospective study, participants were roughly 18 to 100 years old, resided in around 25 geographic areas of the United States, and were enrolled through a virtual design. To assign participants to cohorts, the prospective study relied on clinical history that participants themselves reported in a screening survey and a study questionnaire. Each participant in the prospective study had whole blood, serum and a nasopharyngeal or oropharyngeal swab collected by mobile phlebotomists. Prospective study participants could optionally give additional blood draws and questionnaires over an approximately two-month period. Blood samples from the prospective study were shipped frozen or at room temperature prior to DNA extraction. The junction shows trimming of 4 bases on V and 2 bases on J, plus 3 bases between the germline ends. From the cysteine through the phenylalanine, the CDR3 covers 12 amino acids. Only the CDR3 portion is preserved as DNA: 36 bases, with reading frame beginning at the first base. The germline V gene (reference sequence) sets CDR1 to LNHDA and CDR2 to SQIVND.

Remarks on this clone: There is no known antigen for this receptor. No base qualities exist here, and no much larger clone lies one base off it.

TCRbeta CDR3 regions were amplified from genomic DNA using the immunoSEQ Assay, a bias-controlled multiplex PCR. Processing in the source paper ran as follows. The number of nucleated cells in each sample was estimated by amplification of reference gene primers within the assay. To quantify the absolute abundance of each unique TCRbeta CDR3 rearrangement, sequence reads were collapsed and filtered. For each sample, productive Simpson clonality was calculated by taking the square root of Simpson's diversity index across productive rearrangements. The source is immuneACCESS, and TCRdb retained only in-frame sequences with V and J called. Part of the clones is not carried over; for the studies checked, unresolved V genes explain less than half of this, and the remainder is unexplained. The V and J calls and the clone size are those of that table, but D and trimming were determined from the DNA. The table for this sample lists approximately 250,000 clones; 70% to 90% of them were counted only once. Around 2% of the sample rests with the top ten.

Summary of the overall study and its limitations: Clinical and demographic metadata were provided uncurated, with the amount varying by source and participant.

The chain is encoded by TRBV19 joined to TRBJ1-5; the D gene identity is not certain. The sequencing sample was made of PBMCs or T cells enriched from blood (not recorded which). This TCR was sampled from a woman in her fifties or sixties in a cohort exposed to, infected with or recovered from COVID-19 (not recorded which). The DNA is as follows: TGTGCCAGTAGTACAGGCAATCAGCCCCAGCATTTT. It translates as CASSTGNQPQHF.